The present T cell receptor (beta chain) was sequenced within a study of T cells in Graves' hyperthyroidism and ophthalmopathy. The CDR3 has 15 amino acids. Trimming cost V 8 bases and J 2 bases; bases outside gene matches: 8. Germline V gene sequence: CDR1 SGHTA, CDR2 FQGTGA. Researchers took RNA transcripts and amplified the TCR beta CDR3 regions from them. TCR CDR3 regions were first amplified by RT-PCR with HTBI primers. One entry per CDR3 protein, called by TCRdb with MiXCR from the multiplex PCR reads. The data hold roughly 720,000 distinct CDR3 sequences, with roughly 17% observed a single time. This clonotype was recorded at least ten times.

The rearrangement uses TRBV7-3 and TRBJ2-3; 9 positions agree with TRBD2. The sequenced sample was blood. This sequence was found in a man aged 45 to 65 with Graves' hyperthyroidism. This CDR3 is CASAMAGGYTDTQYF. The CDR3 DNA follows: TGTGCCAGCGCAATGGCGGGAGGGTACACAGATACGCAGTATTTT. Filled out from reference TRBV7-3 and TRBJ2-3, the complete variable domain reads GAGVSQTPSNKVTEKGKYVELRCDPISGHTALYWYRQSLGQGPEFLIYFQGTGAADDSGLPNDRFFAVRPEGSVSTLKIQRTERGDSAVYLCASAMAGGYTDTQYFGPGTRLTVL.